Listed below are T cell receptor beta chains from one sample, sequenced in a study of blood T cell repertoires in COVID-19. The repertoire was sequenced with immunoSEQ multiplex PCR; TCRdb's copy has only in-frame clones and lacks some. Of about 95,000 clones in the sample, over 75% were seen once. The specimen was peripheral blood. All receptors come from a man older than 75 with active or convalescent COVID-19. Each CDR3 is given with its conserved first and last residue.

V	J	CDR3
TRBV6-2/TRBV6-3	TRBJ1-1	CASSDTGTGGGTEAFF
TRBV20-1	TRBJ2-7	CSAGQDSEQYF
TRBV6-6	TRBJ1-4	CASGALREKLFF
TRBV6-5	TRBJ2-3	CASSWDRAGDTQYF
TRBV15	TRBJ1-2	CATSRTGSMTSSYGYTF
TRBV7-8	TRBJ1-4	CASSLFGGGEKLFF
TRBV6-4	TRBJ2-3	CASSDEYSTDTQYF
TRBV12-3/TRBV12-4	TRBJ1-1	CASSRQGFTEAFF
TRBV29-1	TRBJ2-7	CSALAGGRSYEQYF
TRBV2	TRBJ1-1	CATKQGNTEAFF
TRBV7-7	TRBJ2-2	CASSLALAGATGELFF
TRBV9	TRBJ2-1	CASSPRQATYNEQFF
TRBV9	TRBJ1-2	CASLGGNYGYTF
TRBV9	TRBJ2-3	CASSVSPRLDTQYF
TRBV11-1	TRBJ2-1	CASSFLQGSYNEQFF
TRBV14	TRBJ2-1	CASSQRGPYPPFF
TRBV4-3	TRBJ2-3	CASSPGLAGEGADTQYF
TRBV12-3/TRBV12-4	TRBJ1-2	CASRGGGSYGYTF
TRBV6-6	TRBJ2-2	CASVPAQVPNRELFF
TRBV3-1/TRBV3-2	TRBJ2-7	CASSYQRGFPSEQYF
TRBV7-7	TRBJ2-5	CASSLGVLAEGETQYF
TRBV3-1/TRBV3-2	TRBJ2-3	CASSQDLTSGGTDTQYF
TRBV19	TRBJ1-3	CASSRTGGASGNTIYF
TRBV3-1/TRBV3-2	TRBJ2-2	CASSHFQGARTGELFF
TRBV6-6	TRBJ1-2	CASSSGQGALRGYTF
TRBV7-8	TRBJ2-5	CASSLFSGYQETQYF
TRBV27	TRBJ2-2	CASSPSPVQGAQGGTGELFF
TRBV6-5	TRBJ1-2	CASSYSGTSPYGYTF
TRBV21-1	TRBJ1-2	CASHAAGQGRNGYTF
TRBV24-1	TRBJ2-1	CATRDTGEIRGGSYNEQFF
TRBV9	TRBJ2-2	CASSVGPSDRAGWELFF
TRBV19	TRBJ1-3	CACGSRGPGNTIYF
TRBV7-3	TRBJ1-6	CASSQQTRGAGSPLHF
TRBV18	TRBJ2-3	CASSRDSTTDTQYF
TRBV16	TRBJ1-4	CASSQLGTGGRKLFF
TRBV4-3	TRBJ1-3	CASSQETGQGSGNTIYF
TRBV5-6	TRBJ1-1	CASSWRALTRNTEAFF
TRBV2	TRBJ1-5	CASADILTNQPQHF
TRBV6-6	TRBJ2-5	CASSYGQGGETQYF
TRBV28	TRBJ2-7	CATSHSRGHEQYF
TRBV18	TRBJ1-2	CASSATGGEGYTF
TRBV11-2	TRBJ1-6	CASSLHLRQGDSPLHF
TRBV5-6	TRBJ2-7	CASSLVSSYEQYF